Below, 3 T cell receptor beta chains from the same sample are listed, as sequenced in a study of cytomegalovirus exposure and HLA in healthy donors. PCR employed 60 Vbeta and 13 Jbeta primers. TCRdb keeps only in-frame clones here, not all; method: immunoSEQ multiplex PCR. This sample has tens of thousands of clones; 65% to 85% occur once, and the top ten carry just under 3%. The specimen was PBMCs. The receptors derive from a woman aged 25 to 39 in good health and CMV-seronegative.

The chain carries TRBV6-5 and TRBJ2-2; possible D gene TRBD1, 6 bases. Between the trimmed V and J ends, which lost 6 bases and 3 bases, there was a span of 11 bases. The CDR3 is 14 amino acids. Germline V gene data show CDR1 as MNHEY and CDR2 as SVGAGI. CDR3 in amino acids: CASRRRQDTGELFF. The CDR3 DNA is TGTGCCAGCAGGCGACGACAGGACACCGGGGAGCTGTTTTTT.

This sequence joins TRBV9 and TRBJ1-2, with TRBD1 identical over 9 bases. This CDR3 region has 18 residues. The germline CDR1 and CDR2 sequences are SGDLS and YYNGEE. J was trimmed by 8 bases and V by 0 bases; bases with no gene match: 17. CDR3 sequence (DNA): TGTGCCAGCAGCGTAGGTCTCGGTTGGGACAGGGAACCTCAAGGCTACACCTTC. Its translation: CASSVGLGWDREPQGYTF.

CDR3 amino acids: CASSYSRTGAGELFF. CDR3 in DNA: TGTGCCAGCAGCTACTCGAGGACAGGGGCCGGGGAGCTGTTTTTT. V is TRBV7-6 and J is TRBJ2-2; 9 bases align to TRBD1. Trimming cost V 4 bases and J 6 bases; bases outside gene matches: 6. CDR1 and CDR2 (germline): SGHVS, FNYEAQ. The CDR3 is 15 amino acids.